This TCR beta chain appears in the sequencing data of a study of cytomegalovirus exposure and HLA in healthy donors (dated by TCRdb to about 2017). Regarding the research as a whole: According to an earlier analysis of a few hundred of the donors, 150 million to 200 million T cells yielded 95 million to 140 million unique TCR beta sequences and about 300 Gb of sequence data. In a later analysis, previously published TCR beta repertoires from 550 to 700 donors were re-analyzed and high-resolution HLA genotyping was added so that TCR occurrence patterns could be studied. To predict cytomegalovirus infection status, the study brought together high-throughput TCR immunosequencing, statistical association of individual TCRs with disease status, and machine learning. The number of typed donors differed by locus: about 629-640 for A, B, C, DRB1 and DQB1; 500 to 550 for DQA1; approximately 600 for DPA1; and around 490 for DPB1. Approximately 300 gigabases of sequencing data and about 92 million unique TCR sequences made up an early release that covered several hundred HLA-typed donors. The study was designed to test whether signatures of past pathogen exposure could be identified by cataloging public T cell receptors. Class I and class II HLA loci were covered by the typing at four-digit resolution. Donor age, sex, ethnicity and CMV serostatus were compiled together with the repertoire data. Every discovery cohort repertoire had been produced on one sequencing platform. The genetic ancestry cluster associated with self-reported Caucasian donors included around 76% of the 398 genotyped donors. The study profiled the T cell repertoires of hundreds of subjects by immunosequencing and related them to cytomegalovirus serostatus. Across around 400 genotyped donors of the cohort, an average of about 240,000 unique TCR beta nucleotide sequences per donor were sequenced, and about a sixth of those sequences were non-productive. Genome-wide SNP genotypes for about 65% of the roughly 670 donors were used in a later genetic analysis, which treated that subset as a discovery cohort. Rather than using new phenotypic data, the later analysis identified candidate immune exposures from TCR beta sequences and from how often those sequences occurred across donors. To decide whether each TCR beta V gene segment behaved as functional or pseudogenic, an earlier analysis of some 600 of the donors relied on high-throughput TCR beta sequencing. A few DR-DQ haplotypes were treated as single units for association and clustering because of strong linkage in the cohort. Along with the roughly 710-subject first cohort, a separate validation cohort of over 90 different subjects was used. Study-wide conclusions, independent of this receptor: For the cohort, immune exposure information was limited to CMV serostatus. Compared with the roughly 710-donor mean, donors in an Asian-associated ancestry cluster had fewer N-insertions in productive TCRs, according to a later genetic analysis. A cluster of highly shared sequence variants was judged likely to be a technical artifact of the sequencing pipeline. Several of the top co-occurrence clusters appeared to be linked to parvovirus B19, influenza, CMV and Epstein-Barr virus, according to a later analysis. In a later analysis, most CMV-associated TCR beta chains were found to appear HLA-restricted, with HLA associations seemingly driven largely by CMV exposure. Correlated functional status among segregating V segments might be attributable to linkage disequilibrium, but an unknown experimental factor could not be ruled out. The earlier analysis of approximately 590 of the donors excluded over 15 rarely observed V segments, including chromosome 9 orphons, because counts were too low. Most TCR sequences were seen in very few donors, while some public TCRs were found in many individuals. Strong co-occurrence of HLA alleles, especially DR and DQ, made assigning TCR associations to individual alleles difficult. The study listed 150 to 200 TCR beta chains as associated with cytomegalovirus. Because some donors lacked HLA typing at each locus, the association tests relied only on the typed subset. According to the authors, the approach could potentially be generalized to other disease states and immunological phenotypes. Presence/absence analyses assumed roughly uniform sequencing depth across donors, an assumption that may not hold. Some IMGT-functional V segments, including TRBV6-2 and TRBV6-3, could not be distinguished by the 87-base-pair reads and were therefore excluded. The classifier was reported to diagnose cytomegalovirus status with high specificity and sensitivity in both the original cohort and the validation cohort. In an earlier analysis of more than 500 of the donors, most TCR beta V segments appeared in productive rearrangements about 87% or about 30% of the time, broadly matching IMGT annotations. In a later analysis, HLA-associated TCR beta chains showed more clonal expansion and lower generation probabilities than non-associated chains that were equally common. Only TCR beta chains were sequenced in this cohort, and the absence of alpha or paired-chain data limited detectable features. According to a later analysis, TCR association rates differed among HLA loci, with DRB1 alleles showing the most associated TCRs and HLA-C alleles showing the fewest. Specific HLA alleles were associated with around 18,000 TCR beta sequences at a false discovery rate of 0.05 in a later analysis. A further reported finding was that TCR beta sequences accurately predicted the HLA-A and HLA-B alleles for most subjects in the first cohort. V-gene and J-gene trimming of TCR beta chains was associated with a missense DCLRE1C variant in a later genetic analysis, and the association was replicated in an independent cohort. A few of the identified cytomegalovirus-associated TCR beta chains were confirmed in vitro to be specific for cytomegalovirus antigens.

Receptor amplification or capture employed the immunoSEQ multiplex PCR assay. For the multiplex PCR, a mixture combining 60 forward primers for TCR Vbeta segments and 13 reverse primers for TCR Jbeta segments was used. The CDR3 region of rearranged TCR beta genes was amplified from genomic DNA with a multiplex PCR assay. On the Illumina HiSeq System, the amplified TCR beta libraries were sequenced as 87-base-pair reads. The study's own analysis went as follows. Across the roughly 670 repertoires, a later analysis counted some 81 million unique TCR beta chains, roughly 11 million of which were shared by at least two donors. Raw reads were error-corrected and collapsed into unique sequences with a nearest-neighbor algorithm that merged closely related sequences to remove PCR and sequencing errors. To assign V, D and J gene segments, CDR3 sequences were aligned to IMGT reference sequences. Each retained sequence needed at least a six-nucleotide match to both a V gene segment and a J gene segment. Rearrangements were classified as productive when the CDR3 lacked stop codons and remained in frame with V and J, and all other rearrangements were classified as non-productive. Following IMGT convention, CDR3 was defined as the stretch from the second conserved V-encoded cysteine to the conserved J-encoded phenylalanine. The earlier analysis of around 640 of the donors excluded sequences that lacked an unambiguous match to a single V gene segment. An earlier analysis of a few hundred of the donors classified V segments as functional when productive rearrangements were above 56.7% and as segregating when the standard deviation between donors was above 5%. A statistical classification framework was built for diagnosing cytomegalovirus status from the catalog of TCR beta chain sequences. In a later analysis, TCR nucleotide sequences were compared against IMGT/GENE-DB human TR gene sequences so that V and J genes could be assigned. The TCRdist pipeline was used in a later analysis to assign CDR3 sequences and most-parsimonious VDJ recombination scenarios. In a later analysis, each TCR beta chain was defined by its CDR3 amino acid sequence together with its V-gene family, and reads without a unique V-gene family were excluded. As a way to deal with suspected cross-contamination and a sequencing artifact, a later analysis dropped under 600 nucleotide sequences that were highly shared and had low generation probability. For each public chain, a later analysis derived a clonal expansion index from normalized ranks of inferred template counts within each repertoire. In a later analysis, generation probabilities were computed with a VDJ recombination model fitted to out-of-frame rearrangements, and the resulting probabilities were checked against IGoR. In a later analysis, hypergeometric tests were used to score TCR-TCR, TCR-HLA and TCR-CMV co-occurrence, with a repertoire-size bias correction applied to TCR pairs. A later analysis estimated false discovery rates by permuting HLA or CMV assignments 20 times. A later analysis grouped co-occurring TCRs with DBSCAN, adding TCRdist sequence similarity when clustering within HLA-allele-positive subsets. For co-occurrence clustering, repertoires with fewer than 30,000 or more than 120,000 public chains were excluded, along with 4 to 6 repertoires with anomalous nucleotide sharing. The source is immuneACCESS, and TCRdb retained only in-frame sequences with V and J called. Part of the clones is not carried over; for the studies checked, unresolved V genes explain less than half of this, and the remainder is unexplained. D and trimming were read from the DNA, whereas the V and J calls and clone size are those reported in that table. Present in this sample are approximately 120,000 clones, 8% to 11% of which were seen just once. Under 6% of the sample is in the top ten clones.

The cohort was made up of roughly 670 healthy bone marrow donors. Cohort members were all nominally healthy when sampled, although unrecorded immune exposures were likely present. The donor tested CMV seropositive and was one of the 289 seropositive cohort members. Every donor gave a peripheral blood sample, and the peripheral blood mononuclear cells from that sample were used for TCR beta sequencing. Genomic DNA was extracted from the blood cell samples with the Qiagen DNeasy Blood Extraction Kit. This clone was found a few times. No antigen is known for it. No base quality information exists; no much larger clone differs at one position. The V and J ends are trimmed by 4 bases and 4 bases, leaving 14 bases between them. The germline V gene (reference sequence) yields GTSNPN for CDR1 and SVGIG for CDR2. The CDR3, from cysteine to phenylalanine, totals 14 residues. The sequence is cut down to CDR3 DNA, 42 bases in frame from base 1.

The sequencing sample was made of PBMCs. The TCR was taken from a young woman in good health and CMV-seropositive. The V and J genes are TRBV30 and TRBJ2-1; the D gene is perhaps TRBD2, on 6 matching bases. The nucleotide sequence reads as follows: TGTGCCTGGAATCGGGGGACCCTTTACAATGAGCAGTTCTTC. Protein translation: CAWNRGTLYNEQFF. The CDR3, completed at both ends by the reference TRBV30 and TRBJ2-1 genes, gives the full variable domain SQTIHQWPATLVQPVGSPLSLECTVEGTSNPNLYWYRQAAGRGLQLLFYSVGIGQISSEVPQNLSASRPQDRQFILSSKKLLLSDSGFYLCAWNRGTLYNEQFFGPGTRLTVL.